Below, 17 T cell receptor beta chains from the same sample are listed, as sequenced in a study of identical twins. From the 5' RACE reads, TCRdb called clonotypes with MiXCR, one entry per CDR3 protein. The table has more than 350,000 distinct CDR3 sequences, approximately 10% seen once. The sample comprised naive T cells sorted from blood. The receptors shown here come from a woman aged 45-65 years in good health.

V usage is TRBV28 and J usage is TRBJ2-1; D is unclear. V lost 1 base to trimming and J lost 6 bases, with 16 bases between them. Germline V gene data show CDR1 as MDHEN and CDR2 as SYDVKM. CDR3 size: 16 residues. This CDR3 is CASSLYQVRRTNEQFF. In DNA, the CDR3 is TGTGCCAGCAGTTTATATCAGGTTAGAAGAACCAATGAGCAGTTCTTC.

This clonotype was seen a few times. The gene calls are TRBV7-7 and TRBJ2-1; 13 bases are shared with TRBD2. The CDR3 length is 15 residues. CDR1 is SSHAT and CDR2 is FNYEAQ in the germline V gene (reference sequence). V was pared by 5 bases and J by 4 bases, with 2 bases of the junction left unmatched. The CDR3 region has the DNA TGTGCCAGCAGCGGGGGACTAGCGGGGTACAATGAGCAGTTCTTC. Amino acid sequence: CASSGGLAGYNEQFF.

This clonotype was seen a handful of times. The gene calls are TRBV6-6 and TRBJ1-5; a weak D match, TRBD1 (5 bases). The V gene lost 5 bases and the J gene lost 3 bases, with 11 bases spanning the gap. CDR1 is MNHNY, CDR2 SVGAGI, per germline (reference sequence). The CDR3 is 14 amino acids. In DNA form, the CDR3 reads TGTGCCAGCAGTACCGGGACTTCCAATCAGCCCCAGCATTTT. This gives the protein CASSTGTSNQPQHF.

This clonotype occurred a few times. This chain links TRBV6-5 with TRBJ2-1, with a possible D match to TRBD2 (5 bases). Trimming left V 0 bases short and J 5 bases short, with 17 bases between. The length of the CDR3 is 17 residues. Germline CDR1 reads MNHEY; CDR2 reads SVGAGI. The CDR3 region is CASSYSMEAVMDNEQFF. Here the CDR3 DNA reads TGTGCCAGCAGTTACTCGATGGAAGCGGTTATGGACAATGAGCAGTTCTTC.

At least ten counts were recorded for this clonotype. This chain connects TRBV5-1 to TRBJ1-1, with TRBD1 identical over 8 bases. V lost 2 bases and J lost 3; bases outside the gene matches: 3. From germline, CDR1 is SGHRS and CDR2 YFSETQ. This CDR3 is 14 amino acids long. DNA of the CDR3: TGCGCCAGCAGCTTTACGACAGGGGACACTGAAGCTTTCTTT. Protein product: CASSFTTGDTEAFF. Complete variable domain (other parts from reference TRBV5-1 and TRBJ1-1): KAGVTQTPRYLIKTRGQQVTLSCSPISGHRSVSWYQQTPGQGLQFLFEYFSETQRNKGNFPGRFSGRQFSNSRSEMNVSTLELGDSALYLCASSFTTGDTEAFFGQGTRLTVV.

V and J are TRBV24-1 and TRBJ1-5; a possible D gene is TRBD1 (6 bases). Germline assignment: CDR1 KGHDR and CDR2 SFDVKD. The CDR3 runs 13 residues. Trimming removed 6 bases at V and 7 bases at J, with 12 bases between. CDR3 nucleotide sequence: TGTGCCACCAGTTACGGCAGGGGCCAGCCCCAGCATTTT. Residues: CATSYGRGQPQHF.

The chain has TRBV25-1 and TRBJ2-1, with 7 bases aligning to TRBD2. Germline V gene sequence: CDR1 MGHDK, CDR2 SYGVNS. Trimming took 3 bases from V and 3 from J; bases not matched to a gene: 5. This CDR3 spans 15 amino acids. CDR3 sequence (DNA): TGTGCCAGCAGTGAGAGGGAGGGGAGCTACAATGAGCAGTTCTTC. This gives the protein CASSEREGSYNEQFF.

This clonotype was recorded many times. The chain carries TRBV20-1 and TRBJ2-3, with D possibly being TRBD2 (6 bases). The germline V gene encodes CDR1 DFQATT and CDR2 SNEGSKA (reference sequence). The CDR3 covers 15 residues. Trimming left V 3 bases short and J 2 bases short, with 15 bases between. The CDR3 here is CSARFLSGITDTQYF. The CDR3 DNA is TGCAGTGCTAGGTTCCTTAGCGGAATCACAGATACGCAGTATTTT.

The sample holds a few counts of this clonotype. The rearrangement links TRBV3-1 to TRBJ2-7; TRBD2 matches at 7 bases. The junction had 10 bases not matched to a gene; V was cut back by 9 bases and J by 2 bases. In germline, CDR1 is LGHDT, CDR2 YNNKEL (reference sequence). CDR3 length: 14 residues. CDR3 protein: CARGIWTRTYEQYV. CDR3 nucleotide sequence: TGTGCCAGGGGGATTTGGACTAGGACCTACGAGCAGTACGTC.

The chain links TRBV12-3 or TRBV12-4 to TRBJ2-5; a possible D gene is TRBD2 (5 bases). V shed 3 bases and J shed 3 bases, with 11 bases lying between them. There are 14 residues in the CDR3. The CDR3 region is CASSFLASEETQYF. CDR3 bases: TGTGCCAGCAGTTTCCTAGCTAGTGAAGAGACCCAGTACTTC.

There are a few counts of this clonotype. In DNA form, the CDR3 reads TGTGCCAGCACCCCCTTGAGCACCCTCCACAATGAGCAGTTCTTC. It specifies CASTPLSTLHNEQFF. This rearrangement joins TRBV11-2 to TRBJ2-1; D is unclear. Germline loops: CDR1 SGHAT, CDR2 FQNNGV. This CDR3 is 15 amino acids long. Trimming removed 7 bases from V and 5 bases from J, with 18 bases in between.

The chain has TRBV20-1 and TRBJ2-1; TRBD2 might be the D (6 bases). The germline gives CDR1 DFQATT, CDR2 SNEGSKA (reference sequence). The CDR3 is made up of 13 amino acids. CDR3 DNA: TGCAGCCTTCTGACAGCGGGCTACAATGAGCAGTTCTTC. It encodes CSLLTAGYNEQFF.

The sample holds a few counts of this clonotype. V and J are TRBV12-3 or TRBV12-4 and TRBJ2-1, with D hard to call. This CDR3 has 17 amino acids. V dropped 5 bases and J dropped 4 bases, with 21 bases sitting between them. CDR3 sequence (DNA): TGTGCCAGCAGTCCCTGGGTTACTGGCGGATTATACAATGAGCAGTTCTTC. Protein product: CASSPWVTGGLYNEQFF.

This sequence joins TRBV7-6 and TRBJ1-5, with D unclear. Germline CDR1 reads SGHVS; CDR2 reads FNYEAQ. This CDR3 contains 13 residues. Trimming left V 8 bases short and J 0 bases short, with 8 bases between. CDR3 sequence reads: CASGKGSNQPQHF. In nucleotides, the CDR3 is TGTGCCAGCGGGAAGGGTAGCAATCAGCCCCAGCATTTT.

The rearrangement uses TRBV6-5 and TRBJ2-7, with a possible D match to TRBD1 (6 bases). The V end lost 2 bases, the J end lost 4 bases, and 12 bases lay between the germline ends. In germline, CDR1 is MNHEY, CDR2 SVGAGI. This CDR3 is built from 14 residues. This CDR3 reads CASSYARGWYEQYV. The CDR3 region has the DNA TGTGCCAGCAGTTACGCAAGGGGGTGGTACGAGCAGTACGTC.

DNA for the CDR3: TGTGCCAGCAGCCACGATGGGGGGGGCATTCAGTACTTC. Its protein product is CASSHDGGGIQYF. The chain links TRBV3-1 to TRBJ2-4; TRBD2 matches at 7 bases. Germline V gene data show CDR1 as LGHDT and CDR2 as YNNKEL (reference sequence). The V segment lost 3 bases and the J segment 9 bases; nucleotides outside the gene matches: 5. The CDR3 totals 13 residues.

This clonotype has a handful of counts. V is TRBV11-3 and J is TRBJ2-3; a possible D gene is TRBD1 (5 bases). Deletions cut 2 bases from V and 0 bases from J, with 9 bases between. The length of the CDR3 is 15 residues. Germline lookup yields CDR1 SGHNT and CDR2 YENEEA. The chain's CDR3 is CASSLRQKSTDTQYF. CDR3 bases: TGTGCCAGCAGCTTACGACAGAAAAGCACAGATACGCAGTATTTT. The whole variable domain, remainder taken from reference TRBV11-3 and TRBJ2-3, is EAGVVQSPRYKIIEKKQPVAFWCNPISGHNTLYWYLQNLGQGPELLIRYENEEAVDDSQLPKDRFSAERLKGVDSTLKIQPAELGDSAVYLCASSLRQKSTDTQYFGPGTRLTVL.